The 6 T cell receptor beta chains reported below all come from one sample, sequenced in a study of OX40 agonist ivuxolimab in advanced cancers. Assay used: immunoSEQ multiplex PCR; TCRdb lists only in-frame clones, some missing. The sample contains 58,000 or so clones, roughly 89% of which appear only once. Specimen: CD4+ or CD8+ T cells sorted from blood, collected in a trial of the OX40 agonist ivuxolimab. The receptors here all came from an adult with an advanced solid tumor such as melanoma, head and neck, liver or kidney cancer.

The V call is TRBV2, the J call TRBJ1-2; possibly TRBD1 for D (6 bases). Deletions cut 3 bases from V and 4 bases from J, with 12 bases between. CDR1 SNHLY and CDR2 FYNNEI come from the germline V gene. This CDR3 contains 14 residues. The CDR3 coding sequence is TGTGCCAGCAGTGATTGGGACACCCCCTATGGCTACACCTTC. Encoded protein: CASSDWDTPYGYTF.

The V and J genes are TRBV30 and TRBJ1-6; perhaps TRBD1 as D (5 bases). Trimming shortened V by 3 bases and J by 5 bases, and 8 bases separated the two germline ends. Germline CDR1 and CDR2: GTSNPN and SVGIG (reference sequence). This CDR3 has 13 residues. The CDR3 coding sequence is TGTGCCTGGAGCCAGGGAAATAATTCACCCCTCCACTTT. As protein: CAWSQGNNSPLHF.

CDR3 loop: CASSLDPGELFF. Here the CDR3 DNA reads TGTGCCAGCAGCTTAGATCCCGGGGAGCTGTTTTTT. The chain recombines TRBV11-2 with TRBJ2-2; the D is unclear. The CDR3 has 12 amino acids. Germline lookup yields CDR1 SGHAT and CDR2 FQNNGV. V lost 0 bases, J lost 6 bases, and 2 bases lay in between.

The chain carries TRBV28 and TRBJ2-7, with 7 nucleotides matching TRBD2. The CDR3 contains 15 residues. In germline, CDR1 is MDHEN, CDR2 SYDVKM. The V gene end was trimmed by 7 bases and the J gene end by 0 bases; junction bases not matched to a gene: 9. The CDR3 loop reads CASNPLSGPSYEQYF. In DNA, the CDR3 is TGTGCCAGCAATCCTCTTAGCGGGCCCTCCTACGAGCAGTACTTC.

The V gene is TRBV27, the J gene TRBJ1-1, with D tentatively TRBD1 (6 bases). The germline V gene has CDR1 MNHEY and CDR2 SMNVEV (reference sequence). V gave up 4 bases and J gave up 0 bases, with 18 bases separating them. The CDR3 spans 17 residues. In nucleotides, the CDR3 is TGTGCCAGCAGTTCCGCTCCGACAGGCCATATGAACACTGAAGCTTTCTTT. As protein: CASSSAPTGHMNTEAFF.

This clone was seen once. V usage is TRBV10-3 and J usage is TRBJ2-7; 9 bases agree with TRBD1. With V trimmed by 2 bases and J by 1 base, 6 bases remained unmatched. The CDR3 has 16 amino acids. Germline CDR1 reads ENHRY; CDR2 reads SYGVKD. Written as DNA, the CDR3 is TGTGCCATCAGTGAGGAGGACAGGGGTGGATCCTACGAGCAGTACTTC. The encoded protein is CAISEEDRGGSYEQYF.